Below, 29 T cell receptor beta chains from the same sample are listed, as sequenced in a study of blood T cells in healthy people across ages. With a J-beta primer mix and a sample-barcoded 5' primer, a second PCR ran about 7 to 12 cycles. TCRdb redid the calling of the 5' RACE reads with MiXCR, one entry per CDR3 protein. The repertoire consists of approximately 810,000 distinct CDR3 sequences, with around 36% occurring once and the leading ten covering over 10%. The sequenced sample was blood. All receptors derive from a man between 18 and 29 years old in good health.

This clonotype appeared once. The genes are TRBV10-2 and TRBJ2-1, with 9 positions matching TRBD1. The CDR3 loop spans 14 amino acids. V shed 8 bases, J shed 13 bases, and the junction held 15 bases outside the gene matches. The germline CDR1 and CDR2 sequences are WSHSY and SAAADI. This CDR3 is CASSGDRAKETQFF. The CDR3 nucleotides read TGCGCCAGCTCCGGGGACAGGGCCAAAGAGACCCAGTTCTTC.

The DNA of the CDR3 is TGCGCCAGCAGCCAAGGGCCTGACGAGATCGGGGAGCTGTTTTTT. Its translation is CASSQGPDEIGELFF. The chain joins TRBV4-3 to TRBJ2-2, with unresolved D. The V gene lost 1 base and the J gene lost 7 bases, with 13 bases spanning the gap. CDR1 is LGHNA, CDR2 YSLEER, per germline. The CDR3 is 15 amino acids.

This clonotype was detected only a few times. CDR3 amino acids: CASRLGRYSYEQYF. In DNA, the CDR3 is TGTGCCAGCCGGCTAGGGCGCTATTCCTACGAGCAGTACTTC. The rearrangement uses TRBV6-5 and TRBJ2-7; D is undetermined. The germline V and J ends were trimmed by 8 bases and 1 base, with 15 bases remaining between them. The CDR3 consists of 14 residues. Germline CDR1 MNHEY, CDR2 SVGAGI.

This clonotype was observed at least ten times. The chain is built from TRBV2 and TRBJ2-1; D uncertain. Trimming took off 7 bases at V and 4 bases at J, with 11 bases between the two ends. CDR1 is SNHLY and CDR2 is FYNNEI in the germline V gene. This CDR3 is built from 13 residues. As DNA, the CDR3 is TGTGCCAGCACCGAACGGGCTTACAATGAGCAGTTCTTC. This sequence encodes CASTERAYNEQFF.

The V call is TRBV28, the J call TRBJ1-2; D ambiguous. The CDR3 runs 14 residues. The ends were cut back, 7 bases at V and 10 bases at J, with 22 bases in the middle. Germline CDR1 reads MDHEN; CDR2 reads SYDVKM. CDR3 in DNA: TGTGCCAGCACCCTGACCCGCAGATCAGGCAACTACACCTTC. Protein: CASTLTRRSGNYTF.

This clonotype was counted a few times. CDR3 DNA sequence: TGCAGTGCTAGAGGAGGGGGCGCGTTTAAGCCCCAGCATTTT. Protein product: CSARGGGAFKPQHF. The chain joins TRBV20-1 to TRBJ1-5, with 7 bases aligning to TRBD1. Germline CDR1 DFQATT, CDR2 SNEGSKA (reference sequence). CDR3 length equals 14 residues. Losses at the gene ends were 1 base for V and 8 bases for J; bases not matched to a gene: 8.

The chain couples TRBV27 to TRBJ1-2, with a tentative D call TRBD1 (5 bases). Germline V gene lookup returns CDR1 MNHEY and CDR2 SMNVEV (reference sequence). Deletions cut 2 bases from V and 7 bases from J, with 17 bases between. This CDR3 is built from 15 residues. CDR3 residues: CASSLGRLSGSGYTF. The CDR3 coding sequence is TGTGCCAGCAGTTTAGGACGACTATCAGGGTCTGGCTACACCTTC.

This clonotype was recorded a few times. The chain joins TRBV7-9 to TRBJ1-6; D gene ambiguous. Germline CDR1 reads SEHNR; CDR2 reads FQNEAQ (reference sequence). This CDR3 spans 15 amino acids. V gave up 4 bases and J gave up 6 bases, with 13 bases separating them. The CDR3 region has the DNA TGTGCCAGCAGCTCGGGCTTAGGCCGTAATTCACCCCTCCACTTT. Translating it yields CASSSGLGRNSPLHF. The full variable domain, its missing parts supplied by reference TRBV7-9 and TRBJ1-6, is DTGVSQNPRHKITKRGQNVTFRCDPISEHNRLYWYRQTLGQGPEFLTYFQNEAQLEKSRLLSDRFSAERPKGSFSTLEIQRTEQGDSAMYLCASSSGLGRNSPLHFGNGTRLTVT.

To note about this clonotype: Possible read error: a much larger clone is one base away. The chain employs TRBV25-1 and TRBJ2-3; D possibly corresponds to TRBD2 (5 bases). Germline CDR1 MGHDK, CDR2 SYGVNS. V lost 3 bases to trimming and J lost 6 bases, with 16 bases between them. The CDR3 totals 15 residues. CDR3 in amino acids: CASSESHSGIDTQYF. DNA for the CDR3: TGTGCCAGCAGTGAGAGTCACTCGGGGATCGATACGCAGTATTTT. Drawing the rest from reference TRBV25-1 and TRBJ2-3, the complete variable domain is EADIYQTPRYLVIGTGKKITLECSQTMGHDKMYWYQQDPGMELHLIHYSYGVNSTEKGDLSSESTVSRIRTEHFPLTLESARPSHTSQYLCASSESHSGIDTQYFGPGTRLTVL.

V gene TRBV12-3 or TRBV12-4 combines with J gene TRBJ1-1; no clear D. The CDR3 runs to 12 residues. Trimming shortened V by 6 bases and J by 5 bases, and 10 bases separated the two germline ends. CDR3 nucleotide sequence: TGTGCCAGCAGAAGTAGTGGGACTGAAGCTTTCTTT. It codes for CASRSSGTEAFF.

This clonotype was seen ten or more times. V and J are TRBV7-2 and TRBJ2-1; 10 nucleotides match TRBD2. The CDR3 loop spans 15 amino acids. Germline assignment: CDR1 SGHTA and CDR2 FQGNSA. V lost 1 base and J lost 5; bases outside the gene matches: 2. CDR3 nucleotide sequence: TGTGCCAGCAGCTTAGGGACTAGCGGTAACAATGAGCAGTTCTTC. This encodes CASSLGTSGNNEQFF.

The CDR3 nucleotides are TGTGCCAGCAGTTACGGGGCGGGCCGAGAGCAGTACTTC. Translation gives CASSYGAGREQYF. The gene calls are TRBV6-5 and TRBJ2-7; D tentatively fits TRBD1 or TRBD2 (5 bases each). The CDR3 has 13 residues. The V and J ends lost 2 bases and 7 bases respectively, with 12 bases between them. CDR1 is MNHEY, CDR2 SVGAGI, per germline.

This clonotype appeared a few times. V gene TRBV29-1 combines with J gene TRBJ1-3; D call uncertain. Between the trimmed V and J ends, which lost 2 bases and 1 base, there was a span of 6 bases. Germline values: CDR1 SQVTM, CDR2 ANQGSEA. This CDR3 comprises 13 residues. CDR3 protein: CSVELESGNTIYF. CDR3 nucleotide sequence: TGCAGCGTTGAACTTGAATCTGGAAACACCATATATTTT.

Concerning this clonotype: This may arise from a read error, as a much more abundant clone is one base away. The V gene is TRBV12-3 or TRBV12-4, the J gene TRBJ2-5; no reliable D call. The CDR3 length is 12 residues. The CDR3 coding sequence is TGTGCCAGCAGTCAGATTAACAATGAGCAGAACTTC. Translation gives CASSQINNEQNF.

This clonotype has just a few counts. The V and J genes are TRBV3-1 and TRBJ1-1, with 8 bases that match TRBD1. CDR3 size: 14 residues. V shed 4 bases and J 4 bases; nucleotides not matched to a gene: 5. CDR1 and CDR2 (germline): LGHDT, YNNKEL (reference sequence). The CDR3 region is CASSRSGGITEAFF. DNA of the CDR3: TGTGCCAGCAGCCGATCAGGGGGCATCACTGAAGCTTTCTTT.

In its sample, this clonotype was seen many times. V is TRBV29-1 and J is TRBJ2-3; D unresolved. V dropped 4 bases and J dropped 5 bases, with 7 bases sitting between them. The CDR3 consists of 11 residues. Germline V gene data show CDR1 as SQVTM and CDR2 as ANQGSEA. The CDR3 is CSVAGVDTQYF. The CDR3 bases are TGCAGCGTTGCTGGAGTAGATACGCAGTATTTT.

The CDR3 sequence is CATSSPGQGFHNEQFF. The CDR3 DNA reads as TGTGCCACCAGCTCTCCGGGACAGGGGTTCCACAATGAGCAGTTCTTC. The genes are TRBV15 and TRBJ2-1, with 10 bases lining up with TRBD1. The germline CDR1 and CDR2 sequences are LNHNV and YYDKDF (reference sequence). The V segment lost 5 bases and the J segment 5 bases; nucleotides outside the gene matches: 9. This CDR3 has 16 amino acids.

The rearrangement joins TRBV5-4 to TRBJ1-5; 8 positions match TRBD1. Germline-derived CDR1 and CDR2 are SGHNT and YYREEE (reference sequence). The V and J ends lost 6 bases and 6 bases, in that order; junction bases with no gene match: 5. CDR3 length equals 13 residues. The CDR3, as DNA: TGTGCCAGCACCAGAGACAGGGGTCAGCCCCAGCATTTT. Protein: CASTRDRGQPQHF.

The genes are TRBV10-3 and TRBJ2-7, with D possibly TRBD1 on 6 matching bases. The CDR3 runs 12 residues. Germline loops: CDR1 ENHRY, CDR2 SYGVKD. Trimming left V 8 bases short and J 6 bases short, with 14 bases between. CDR3 sequence: CAISQGNREQYF. For the CDR3, the DNA is TGTGCCATCTCCCAGGGGAATCGCGAGCAGTACTTC.

This clonotype was counted many times. This rearrangement joins TRBV5-1 to TRBJ1-2; TRBD1 is a possible D gene (6 bases). V gave up 4 bases and J gave up 6 bases, with 19 bases separating them. Per germline, CDR1 SGHRS and CDR2 YFSETQ. This CDR3 contains 15 residues. CDR3 sequence: CASSPLPGQFNGYTF. For the CDR3, the DNA is TGCGCCAGCAGCCCCCTTCCTGGACAGTTTAATGGCTACACCTTC.

Ten or more counts support this clonotype. J is TRBJ2-5 and V is TRBV7-2; the D gene is possibly TRBD2 (5 bases). Trimming left V 1 base short and J 4 bases short, with 7 bases between. Looked up from germline, CDR1 is SGHTA and CDR2 is FQGNSA. CDR3 length equals 13 residues. CDR3 nucleotides: TGTGCCAGCAGCTTAGAAGCGGTAGAGACCCAGTACTTC. Its protein product is CASSLEAVETQYF.

The CDR3 region has the DNA TGCAGCGTTGCCAGTACGGGACAGGGAAACACCGGGGAGCTGTTTTTT. This codes for CSVASTGQGNTGELFF. This sequence joins TRBV29-1 and TRBJ2-2, with 9 bases aligning to TRBD1. This CDR3 has 16 residues. The V segment lost 4 bases and the J segment 2 bases; nucleotides outside the gene matches: 8. The germline V gene has CDR1 SQVTM and CDR2 ANQGSEA.

This chain connects TRBV7-2 to TRBJ2-7, with no clear D. CDR1 is SGHTA and CDR2 is FQGNSA in the germline V gene. V lost 5 bases, J lost 7 bases, and 21 bases lay in between. The CDR3 is 15 residues long. CDR3 in amino acids: CASSNGFPSSREQYF. The CDR3 coding sequence is TGTGCCAGCAGCAACGGATTCCCCTCGTCGAGGGAGCAGTACTTC.

This clonotype was recorded many times. The germline gene is not matched at one end of the junction; a read error may be the cause. This sequence joins TRBV5-1 and TRBJ2-3; no reliable D call. This CDR3 spans 14 amino acids. Germline CDR1 SGHRS, CDR2 YFSETQ. For the CDR3, the DNA is TGTGCCAGCAGCTTAAAGGGTAGCACAGATACGCAGTATTTT. The encoded protein is CASSLKGSTDTQYF. The complete variable domain, with remaining parts taken from reference TRBV5-1 and TRBJ2-3, reads KAGVTQTPRYLIKTRGQQVTLSCSPISGHRSVSWYQQTPGQGLQFLFEYFSETQRNKGNFPGRFSGRQFSNSRSEMNVSTLELGDSALYLCASSLKGSTDTQYFGPGTRLTVL.

This clonotype was picked up many times. The chain uses TRBV4-3 and TRBJ2-4; 7 bases align to TRBD2. The CDR3 spans 17 residues. Germline CDR1 and CDR2: LGHNA and YSLEER. J gave up 4 bases and V 0 bases, and 9 bases lay outside the gene matches. The CDR3 reads CASSQDSGAGVKNIQYF. For the CDR3, the DNA is TGCGCCAGCAGCCAAGATTCCGGGGCGGGGGTGAAAAACATTCAGTACTTC.

In its sample, this clonotype was seen a few times. The rearrangement links TRBV4-1 to TRBJ1-5; D is unclear. The CDR3 covers 15 residues. Trimming stripped 2 bases from V and 1 base from J, with 9 bases between. Germline V CDR1 and CDR2: MGHRA, YSYEKL. CDR3 loop: CASSQWYGSNQPQHF. The DNA of the CDR3 is TGCGCCAGCAGCCAATGGTACGGGAGCAATCAGCCCCAGCATTTT.

The chain carries TRBV2 and TRBJ2-3, with 10 nucleotides matching TRBD2. CDR1 is SNHLY, CDR2 FYNNEI, per germline. J was trimmed by 4 bases and V by 5 bases; bases with no gene match: 6. The CDR3 covers 15 residues. CDR3 DNA: TGTGCCAGCAGTTTGGGACTAGCGAGAGCAGATACGCAGTATTTT. Translated, it gives CASSLGLARADTQYF.

As for this clonotype: This may be a read error: a much more frequent sequence differs by one nucleotide. The chain carries TRBV20-1 and TRBJ2-1; 7 bases match TRBD1. Trimming cost V 6 bases and J 3 bases; bases outside gene matches: 5. From germline, CDR1 is DFQATT and CDR2 SNEGSKA (reference sequence). The CDR3 has 13 residues. CDR3 loop: CSATGSFYNEQFF. The DNA of the CDR3 is TGCAGTGCGACAGGGAGCTTCTACAATGAGCAGTTCTTC.

This clonotype turned up a few times. This may be a read error, as it is one base from a much larger clone. This chain links TRBV10-2 with TRBJ1-5; unclear D gene. Germline V gene sequence: CDR1 WSHSY, CDR2 SAAADI. CDR3 length: 14 residues. Trimming pared 2 bases from V and 3 bases from J, leaving 8 bases between. This CDR3 reads CASSEKGYNQPQHF. The CDR3 DNA follows: TGCGCCAGCAGTGAGAAGGGATACAATCAGCCCCAGCATTTT.